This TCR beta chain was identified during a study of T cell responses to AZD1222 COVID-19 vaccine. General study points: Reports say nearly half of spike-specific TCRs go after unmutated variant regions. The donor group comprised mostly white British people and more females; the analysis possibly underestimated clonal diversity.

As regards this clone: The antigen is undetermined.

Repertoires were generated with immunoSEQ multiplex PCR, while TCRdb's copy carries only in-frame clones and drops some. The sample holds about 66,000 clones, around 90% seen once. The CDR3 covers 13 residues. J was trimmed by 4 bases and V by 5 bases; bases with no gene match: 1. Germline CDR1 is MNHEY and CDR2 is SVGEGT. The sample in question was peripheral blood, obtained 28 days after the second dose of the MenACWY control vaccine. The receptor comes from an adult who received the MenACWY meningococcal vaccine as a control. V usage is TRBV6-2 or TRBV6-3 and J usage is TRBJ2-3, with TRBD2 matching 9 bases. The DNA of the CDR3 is TGTGCCAGCAGTCTAGCGGGGTCAGATACGCAGTATTTT. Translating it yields CASSLAGSDTQYF.